This T cell receptor (beta chain) was observed in a study of a mutant IDH1 vaccine in newly diagnosed glioma. Trimming took 1 base from V and 10 from J; bases not matched to a gene: 7. The CDR3 is 15 residues long. Germline V gives CDR1 SNHLY, CDR2 FYNNEI. The protocol was immunoSEQ multiplex PCR, while the TCRdb copy is restricted to in-frame clones and leaves out a portion. This table holds about 92,000 clones, around four fifths found once. Sample time point: baseline, week 1 (first vaccination visit). Treatment specified: pre-vaccination baseline after standard-of-care therapy. Donors had new WHO grade 3 or 4 IDH1-mutant, ATRX-lost astrocytomas.

The chain joins TRBV2 to TRBJ1-6, with 7 bases lining up with TRBD1. The specimen was PBMCs, collected from a glioma patient treated with radiotherapy, temozolomide or both. This sequence originates from a woman aged 45-59 years with glioma. In DNA, the CDR3 is TGTGCCAGCAGTGAAGTGACAGGGAAGGGCTCACCCCTCCACTTT. Protein product: CASSEVTGKGSPLHF. Together with reference TRBV2 and TRBJ1-6, the CDR3 gives the full variable domain: EPEVTQTPSHQVTQMGQEVILRCVPISNHLYFYWYRQILGQKVEFLVSFYNNEISEKSEIFDDQFSVERPDGSNFTLKIRSTKLEDSAMYFCASSEVTGKGSPLHFGNGTRLTVT.